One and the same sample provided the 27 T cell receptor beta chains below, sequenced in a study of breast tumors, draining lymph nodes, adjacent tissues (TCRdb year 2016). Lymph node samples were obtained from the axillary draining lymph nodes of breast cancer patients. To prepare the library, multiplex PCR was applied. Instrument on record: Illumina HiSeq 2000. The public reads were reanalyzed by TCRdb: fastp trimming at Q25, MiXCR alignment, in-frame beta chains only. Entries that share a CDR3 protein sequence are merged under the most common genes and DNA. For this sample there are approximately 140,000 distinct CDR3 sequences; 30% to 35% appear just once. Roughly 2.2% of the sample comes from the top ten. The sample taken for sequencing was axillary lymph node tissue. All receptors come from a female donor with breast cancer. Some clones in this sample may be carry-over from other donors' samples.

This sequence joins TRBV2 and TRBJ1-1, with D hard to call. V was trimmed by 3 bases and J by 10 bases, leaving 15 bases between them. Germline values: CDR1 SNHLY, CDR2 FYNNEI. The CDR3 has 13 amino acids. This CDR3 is CASSELRNAGAFF. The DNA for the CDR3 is TGTGCCAGCAGTGAGTTGAGGAACGCGGGAGCTTTCTTT. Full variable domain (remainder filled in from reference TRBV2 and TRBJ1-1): EPEVTQTPSHQVTQMGQEVILRCVPISNHLYFYWYRQILGQKVEFLVSFYNNEISEKSEIFDDQFSVERPDGSNFTLKIRSTKLEDSAMYFCASSELRNAGAFFGQGTRLTVV.

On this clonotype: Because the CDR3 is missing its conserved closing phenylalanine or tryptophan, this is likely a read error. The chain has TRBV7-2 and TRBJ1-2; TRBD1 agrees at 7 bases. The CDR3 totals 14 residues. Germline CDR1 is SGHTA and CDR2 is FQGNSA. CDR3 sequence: CVSSLGGQIYGYTL. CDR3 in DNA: TGTGTCAGCAGCTTAGGGGGACAGATCTATGGCTACACCCTC.

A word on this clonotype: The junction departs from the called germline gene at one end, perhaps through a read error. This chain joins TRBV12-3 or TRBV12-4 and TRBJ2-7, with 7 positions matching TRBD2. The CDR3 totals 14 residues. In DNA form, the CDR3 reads TGTGCCGGCAGTTTGGGAGGGAGCTTCTACGAGCAGTACTTC. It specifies CAGSLGGSFYEQYF.

The CDR3 region is CASSRPGQGISRIQYF. In DNA, the CDR3 is TGTGCCAGCTCACGCCCGGGACAGGGGATATCTCGCATTCAGTACTTC. This chain uses TRBV18 with TRBJ2-4; 10 nucleotides match TRBD1. Germline-derived CDR1 and CDR2 are KGHSH and LQKENI. CDR3 length equals 16 residues. V lost 4 bases to trimming and J lost 9 bases; unmatched junction nucleotides: 12.

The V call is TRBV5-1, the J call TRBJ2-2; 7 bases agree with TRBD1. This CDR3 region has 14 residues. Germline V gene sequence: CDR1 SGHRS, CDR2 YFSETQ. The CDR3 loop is CVNREQGSAGELFF. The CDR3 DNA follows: TGCGTCAACAGGGAACAGGGGTCAGCCGGGGAGCTGTTTTTT.

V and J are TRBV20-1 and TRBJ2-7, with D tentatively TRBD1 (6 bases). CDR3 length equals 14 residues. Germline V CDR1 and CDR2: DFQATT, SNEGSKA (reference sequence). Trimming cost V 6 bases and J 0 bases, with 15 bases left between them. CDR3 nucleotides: TGCAGTGCCACAAGACAAGGGGGCTCCTACGAGCAGTACTTC. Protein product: CSATRQGGSYEQYF.

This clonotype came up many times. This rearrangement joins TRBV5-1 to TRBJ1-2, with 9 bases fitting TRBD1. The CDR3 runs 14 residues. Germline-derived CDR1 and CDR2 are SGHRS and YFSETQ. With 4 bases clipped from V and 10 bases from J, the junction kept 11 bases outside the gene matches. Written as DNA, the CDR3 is TGCGCCAGCAGCGTGGATCCGGGACAGGGAGTCTACACCTTC. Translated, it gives CASSVDPGQGVYTF.

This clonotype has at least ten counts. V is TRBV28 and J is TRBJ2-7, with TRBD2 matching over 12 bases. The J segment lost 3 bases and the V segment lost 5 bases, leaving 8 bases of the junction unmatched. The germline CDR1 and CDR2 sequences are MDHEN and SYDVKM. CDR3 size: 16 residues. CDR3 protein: CASSPETSGGYYEQYF. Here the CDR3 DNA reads TGTGCCAGCAGTCCCGAAACTAGCGGGGGGTACTACGAGCAGTACTTC.

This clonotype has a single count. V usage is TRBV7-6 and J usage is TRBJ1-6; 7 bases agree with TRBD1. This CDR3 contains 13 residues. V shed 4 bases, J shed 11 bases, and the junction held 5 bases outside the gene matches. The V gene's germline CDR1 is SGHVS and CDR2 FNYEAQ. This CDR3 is CASSSGGWTPLHF. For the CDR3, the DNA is TGTGCCAGCAGCTCAGGGGGGTGGACACCCCTCCACTTT.

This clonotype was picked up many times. Here the CDR3 reads CASSSYLINPGTGSYGYTF. CDR3 in DNA: TGTGCCAGCAGCTCGTACTTAATTAACCCCGGGACAGGATCCTATGGCTACACCTTC. The rearrangement uses TRBV7-2 and TRBJ1-2, with TRBD1 identical over 8 bases. The CDR3 has 19 residues. CDR1 and CDR2 from the germline V gene are SGHTA and FQGNSA. The junction had 20 bases not matched to a gene; V was cut back by 4 bases and J by 4 bases.

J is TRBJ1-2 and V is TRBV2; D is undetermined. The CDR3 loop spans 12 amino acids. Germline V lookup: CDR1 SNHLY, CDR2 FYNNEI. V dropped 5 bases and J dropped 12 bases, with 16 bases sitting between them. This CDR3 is CASSTGYSGNTF. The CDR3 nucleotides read TGTGCCAGCAGTACGGGGTACTCTGGAAACACCTTC.

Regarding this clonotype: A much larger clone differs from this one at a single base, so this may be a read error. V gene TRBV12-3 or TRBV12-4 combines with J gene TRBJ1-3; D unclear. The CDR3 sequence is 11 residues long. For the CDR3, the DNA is TGTGCCAGCAGCACAGAGGACCGGAAATGTTTT. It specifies CASSTEDRKCF.

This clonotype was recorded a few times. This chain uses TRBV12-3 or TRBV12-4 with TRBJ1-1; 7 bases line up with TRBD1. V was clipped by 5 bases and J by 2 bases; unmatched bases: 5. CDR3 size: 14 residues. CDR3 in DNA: TGTGCCAGCAGTGAAAACAGGGGAAACACTGAAGCTTTCTTT. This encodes CASSENRGNTEAFF.

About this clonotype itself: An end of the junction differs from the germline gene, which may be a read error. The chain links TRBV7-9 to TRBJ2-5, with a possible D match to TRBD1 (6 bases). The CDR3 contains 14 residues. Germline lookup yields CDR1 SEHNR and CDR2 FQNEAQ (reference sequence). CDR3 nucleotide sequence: TGTGCCAACAGCGCCTACACAGGGCCGGAGACTCAGTACTTC. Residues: CANSAYTGPETQYF.

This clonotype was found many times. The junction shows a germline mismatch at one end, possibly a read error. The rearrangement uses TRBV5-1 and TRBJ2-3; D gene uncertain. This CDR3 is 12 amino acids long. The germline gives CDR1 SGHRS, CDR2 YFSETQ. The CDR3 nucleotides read TGCGCCAGCAGCCCTGATACAGTAGGTGGGAATTTT. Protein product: CASSPDTVGGNF.

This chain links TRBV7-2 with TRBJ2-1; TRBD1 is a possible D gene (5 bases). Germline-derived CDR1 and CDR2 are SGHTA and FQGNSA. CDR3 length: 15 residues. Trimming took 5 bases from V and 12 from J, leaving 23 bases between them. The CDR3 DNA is TGTGCCAGCAGCCCCCGGACATTTATCACAGATACGCAGTTCTTC. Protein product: CASSPRTFITDTQFF.

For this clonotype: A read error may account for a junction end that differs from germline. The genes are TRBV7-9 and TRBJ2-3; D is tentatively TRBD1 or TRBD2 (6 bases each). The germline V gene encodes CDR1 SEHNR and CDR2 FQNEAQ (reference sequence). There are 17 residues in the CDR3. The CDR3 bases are TGTGCCAGCAGCCAAACACAGGGCAAGGGGGGAGGAGATCCGCAGTATTTT. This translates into CASSQTQGKGGGDPQYF.

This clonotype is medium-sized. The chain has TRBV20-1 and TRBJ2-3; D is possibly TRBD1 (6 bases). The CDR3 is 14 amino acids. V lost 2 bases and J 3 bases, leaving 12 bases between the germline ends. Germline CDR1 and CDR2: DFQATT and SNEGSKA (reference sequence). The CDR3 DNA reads TGCAGTGCTAGATCCCAGGGGTCTACAGATACGCAGTATTTT. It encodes CSARSQGSTDTQYF.

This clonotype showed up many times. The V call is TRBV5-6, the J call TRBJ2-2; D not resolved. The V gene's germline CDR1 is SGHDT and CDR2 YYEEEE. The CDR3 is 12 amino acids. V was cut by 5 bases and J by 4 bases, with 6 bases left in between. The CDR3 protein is CASSPGTGELFF. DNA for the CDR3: TGTGCCAGCAGTCCGGGCACCGGGGAGCTGTTTTTT.

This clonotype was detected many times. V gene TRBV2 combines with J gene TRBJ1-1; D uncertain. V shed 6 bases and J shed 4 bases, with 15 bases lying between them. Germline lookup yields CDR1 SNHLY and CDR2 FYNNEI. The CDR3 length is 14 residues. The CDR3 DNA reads TGTGCCAGCAGACCCCCTTCGGGCGTCACTGAAGCTTTCTTT. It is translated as CASRPPSGVTEAFF.

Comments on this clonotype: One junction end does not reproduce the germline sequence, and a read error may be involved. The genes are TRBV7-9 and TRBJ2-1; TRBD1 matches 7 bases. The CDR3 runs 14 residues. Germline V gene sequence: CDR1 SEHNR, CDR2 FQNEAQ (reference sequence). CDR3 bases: TGTGCCAGCGGCTTAGGGGGCTACAACAATGAGCAGTTCTTC. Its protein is CASGLGGYNNEQFF.

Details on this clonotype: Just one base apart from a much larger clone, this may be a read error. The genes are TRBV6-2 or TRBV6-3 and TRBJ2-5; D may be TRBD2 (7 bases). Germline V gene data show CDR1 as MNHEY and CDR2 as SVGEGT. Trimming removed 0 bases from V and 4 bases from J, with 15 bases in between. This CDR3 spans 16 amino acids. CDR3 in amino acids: CASSYSGGDPGETQYF. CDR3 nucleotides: TGTGCCAGCAGTTACTCAGGGGGGGACCCAGGAGAGACCCAGTACTTC.

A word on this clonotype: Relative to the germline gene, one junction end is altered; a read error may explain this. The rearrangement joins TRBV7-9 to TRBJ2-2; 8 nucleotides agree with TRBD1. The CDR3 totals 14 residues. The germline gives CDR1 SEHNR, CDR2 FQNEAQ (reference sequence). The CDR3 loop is CASSPPGGTGELFF. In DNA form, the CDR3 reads TGTGCCAGCAGCCCCCCAGGGGGCACCGGGGAGCTGTTCTTT.

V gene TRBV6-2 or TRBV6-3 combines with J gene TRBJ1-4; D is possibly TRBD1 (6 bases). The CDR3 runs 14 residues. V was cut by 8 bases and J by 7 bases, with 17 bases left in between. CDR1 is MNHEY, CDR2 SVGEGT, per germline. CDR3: CASSVQGGVEKLFF. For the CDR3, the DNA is TGTGCCAGCTCAGTACAGGGAGGGGTTGAAAAACTGTTTTTT.

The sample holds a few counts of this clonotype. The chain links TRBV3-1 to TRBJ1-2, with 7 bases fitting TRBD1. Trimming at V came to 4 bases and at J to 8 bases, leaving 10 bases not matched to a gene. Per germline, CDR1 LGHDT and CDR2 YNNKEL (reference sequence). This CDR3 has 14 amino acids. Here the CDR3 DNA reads TGTGCCAGCAGCCGGGAGGGAGGGGGCCAAGGCTACACCTTC. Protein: CASSREGGGQGYTF.

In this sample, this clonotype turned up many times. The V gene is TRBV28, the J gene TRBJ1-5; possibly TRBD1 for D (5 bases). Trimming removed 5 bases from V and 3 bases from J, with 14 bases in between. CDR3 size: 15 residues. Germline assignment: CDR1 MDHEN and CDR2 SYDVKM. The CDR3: CASSPTGYTNQPQHF. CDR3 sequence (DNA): TGTGCCAGCAGTCCCACAGGTTATACCAATCAGCCCCAGCATTTT.

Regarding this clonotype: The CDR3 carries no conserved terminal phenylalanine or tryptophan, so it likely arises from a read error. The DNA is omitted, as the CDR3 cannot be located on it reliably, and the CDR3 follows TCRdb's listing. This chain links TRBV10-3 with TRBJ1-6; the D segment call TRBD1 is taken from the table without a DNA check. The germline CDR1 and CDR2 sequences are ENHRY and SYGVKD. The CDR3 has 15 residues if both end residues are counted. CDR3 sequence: CAISAGTVYGYTFGS.